The 12 T cell receptor beta chains listed next were all sequenced from one sample in a study of T cell responses to AZD1222 COVID-19 vaccine. Sequenced by immunoSEQ multiplex PCR; TCRdb stores in-frame clones only, minus some. The table has 150,000 to 200,000 clones, roughly 92% seen once. Source: peripheral blood, taken 28 days after the second dose of the MenACWY control vaccine. The receptor set was obtained from an adult who received the MenACWY meningococcal vaccine as a control.

The V call is TRBV6-2 or TRBV6-3, the J call TRBJ2-1, with D perhaps TRBD1 or TRBD2 (6 bases each). From germline, CDR1 is MNHEY and CDR2 SVGEGT. V was trimmed by 0 bases and J by 12 bases, leaving 15 bases between them. The CDR3 runs 14 residues. The CDR3 protein is CASSYSIGGLGQFF. The CDR3 DNA follows: TGTGCCAGCAGTTACTCGATAGGGGGGCTTGGGCAGTTCTTC.

This clone was observed a handful of times. The chain links TRBV7-8 to TRBJ2-7; D possibly uses TRBD1 or TRBD2 (5 bases each). The ends were cut back, 5 bases at V and 2 bases at J, with 16 bases in the middle. The CDR3 has 15 amino acids. Germline V gene data show CDR1 as SGHVS and CDR2 as FQNEAQ. The chain's CDR3 is CASSPGTGSTYEQYF. CDR3 in DNA: TGTGCCAGCAGCCCCGGGACGGGCTCTACCTACGAGCAGTACTTC.

V gene TRBV2 combines with J gene TRBJ1-6, with 7 bases identical to TRBD1. The V gene end was trimmed by 1 base and the J gene end by 5 bases; junction bases not matched to a gene: 5. Germline CDR1 reads SNHLY; CDR2 reads FYNNEI. The CDR3 contains 16 residues. CDR3 residues: CASSEGRGRNNSPLHF. The DNA for the CDR3 is TGTGCCAGCAGTGAAGGGAGGGGGCGTAATAATTCACCCCTCCACTTT. Full variable domain (remainder filled in from reference TRBV2 and TRBJ1-6): EPEVTQTPSHQVTQMGQEVILRCVPISNHLYFYWYRQILGQKVEFLVSFYNNEISEKSEIFDDQFSVERPDGSNFTLKIRSTKLEDSAMYFCASSEGRGRNNSPLHFGNGTRLTVT.

The CDR3 DNA follows: TGTGCCACTAGGAGACAGGGGACCTATAATTCACCCCTCCACTTT. It codes for CATRRQGTYNSPLHF. The gene calls are TRBV25-1 and TRBJ1-6; 8 nucleotides line up with TRBD1. After removal of 10 bases from V and 2 bases from J, the junction contained 7 bases not matched to a gene. The CDR3 length is 15 residues. CDR1 and CDR2 (germline): MGHDK, SYGVNS.

The chain carries TRBV7-6 and TRBJ2-7; 10 bases agree with TRBD2. Germline-derived CDR1 and CDR2 are SGHVS and FNYEAQ. The CDR3 loop spans 15 amino acids. V was clipped by 5 bases and J by 0 bases; unmatched bases: 4. The CDR3: CASSTSSGSSYEQYF. The CDR3 nucleotides are TGTGCCAGCAGCACCTCTAGCGGGAGCTCCTACGAGCAGTACTTC.

The chain has TRBV7-9 and TRBJ1-1, with D possibly TRBD1 on 5 matching bases. The germline CDR1 and CDR2 sequences are SEHNR and FQNEAQ (reference sequence). This CDR3 is built from 14 residues. Trimming shortened V by 6 bases and J by 5 bases, and 16 bases separated the two germline ends. CDR3 sequence reads: CASSRRGGWTEAFF. CDR3 DNA: TGTGCCAGCAGTCGACGGGGGGGTTGGACTGAAGCTTTCTTT.

The rearrangement uses TRBV19 and TRBJ2-3; 13 bases line up with TRBD2. V lost 6 bases to trimming and J lost 1 base; unmatched junction nucleotides: 4. This CDR3 region has 16 residues. Germline CDR1 LNHDA, CDR2 SQIVND (reference sequence). The CDR3 DNA sequence: TGTGCCAGTAGCCTTACTAGCGGGAGGGGCACAGATACGCAGTATTTT. Encoded protein: CASSLTSGRGTDTQYF.

The chain employs TRBV11-2 and TRBJ2-1; 8 nucleotides align to TRBD1. Germline assignment: CDR1 SGHAT and CDR2 FQNNGV. The CDR3 covers 15 residues. J gave up 5 bases and V 0 bases, and 3 bases lay outside the gene matches. The CDR3 DNA sequence: TGTGCCAGCAGCTTAGAAGGGACAGGAAACAATGAGCAGTTCTTC. Translation: CASSLEGTGNNEQFF.

V gene TRBV27 combines with J gene TRBJ2-2; maybe TRBD1 (6 bases). Germline V gives CDR1 MNHEY, CDR2 SMNVEV (reference sequence). The CDR3 loop spans 13 amino acids. V lost 2 bases and J 8 bases, leaving 9 bases between the germline ends. DNA for the CDR3: TGTGCCAGCAGTTTACTGGGGGCGGGGGAGCTGTTTTTT. Encoded protein: CASSLLGAGELFF.

The chain is built from TRBV19 and TRBJ2-1; a possible D gene is TRBD2 (6 bases). The CDR3 length is 16 residues. Germline CDR1 and CDR2: LNHDA and SQIVND (reference sequence). Trimming took 0 bases from V and 6 from J, leaving 15 bases between them. The CDR3 DNA follows: TGTGCCAGTAGTATAGATCCGGGGGTAGCGGCCAATGAGCAGTTCTTC. The encoded protein is CASSIDPGVAANEQFF.

This chain uses TRBV28 with TRBJ2-1; D ambiguous. Per the germline V gene, CDR1 is MDHEN and CDR2 is SYDVKM. V lost 1 base and J lost 2, with 24 bases in between. The CDR3 is made up of 20 amino acids. The CDR3 bases are TGTGCCAGCAGTTTATCGACGACCCTACCCACAAATGGCCCCTACAATGAGCAGTTCTTC. Translating gives CASSLSTTLPTNGPYNEQFF. Filled out from reference TRBV28 and TRBJ2-1, the complete variable domain reads DVKVTQSSRYLVKRTGEKVFLECVQDMDHENMFWYRQDPGLGLRLIYFSYDVKMKEKGDIPEGYSVSREKKERFSLILESASTNQTSMYLCASSLSTTLPTNGPYNEQFFGPGTRLTVL.

The chain has TRBV3-1 (or the pseudogene TRBV3-2) and TRBJ1-2; no reliable D call. From germline, CDR1 is LGHDT and CDR2 YNNKEL (reference sequence). CDR3 length equals 14 residues. V lost 0 bases to trimming and J lost 5 bases, with 10 bases between them. The CDR3 region has the DNA TGTGCCAGCAGCCAAGATCTCAGCAGATATGGCTACACCTTC. Translated, it gives CASSQDLSRYGYTF.